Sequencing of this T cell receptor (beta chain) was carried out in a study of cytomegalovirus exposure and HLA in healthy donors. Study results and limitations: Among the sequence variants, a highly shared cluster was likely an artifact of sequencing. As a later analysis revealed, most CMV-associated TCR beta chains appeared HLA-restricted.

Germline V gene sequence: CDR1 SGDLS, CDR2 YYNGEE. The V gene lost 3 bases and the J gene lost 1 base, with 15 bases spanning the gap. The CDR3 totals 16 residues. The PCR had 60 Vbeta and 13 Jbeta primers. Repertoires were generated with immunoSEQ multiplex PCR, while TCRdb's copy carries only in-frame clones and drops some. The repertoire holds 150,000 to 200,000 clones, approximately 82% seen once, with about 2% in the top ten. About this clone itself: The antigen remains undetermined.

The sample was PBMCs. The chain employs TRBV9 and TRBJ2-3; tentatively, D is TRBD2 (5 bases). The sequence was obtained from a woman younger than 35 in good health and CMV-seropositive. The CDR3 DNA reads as TGTGCCAGCAGCGAAAGACTTAGCGCGGGCACAGATACGCAGTATTTT. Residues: CASSERLSAGTDTQYF.